This entry features one T cell receptor (beta chain) sequence. Its matching antigen is unknown. This sample was taken from a study of T cell responses to AZD1222 COVID-19 vaccine. Study findings and constraints: Spike-spanning, vaccine-associated CD4 TCRs were dominant at 160-218 and 743-854. Donor demographics were predominantly white British with a female majority; clonal diversity may be underestimated. Within unmutated variant regions lay the reported targets of nearly half of spike-specific TCRs.

Sequencing used immunoSEQ multiplex PCR; TCRdb keeps in-frame clones, though not all of them. The sample has over 150,000 clones, more than 85% seen once. Per germline, CDR1 SGHDT and CDR2 YYEEEE. J was trimmed by 10 bases and V by 2 bases; bases with no gene match: 10. This CDR3 is built from 15 residues. The sample here was peripheral blood, taken 28 days after the second AZD1222 dose. The receptor's source is an adult who received the AZD1222 COVID-19 vaccine. The chain combines TRBV5-6 with TRBJ2-1; TRBD1 agrees at 9 bases. The CDR3 here is CASSLRGRTGAEQFF. CDR3 in DNA: TGTGCCAGCAGCTTAAGAGGAAGGACAGGGGCCGAGCAGTTCTTC.